The 24 T cell receptor beta chains presented below share a single source sample, sequenced in a study of Graves' ophthalmopathy and Graves' hyperthyroidism. Using RNA transcripts, the TCR beta CDR3 regions were amplified. Amplification began with first-round RT-PCR using HTBI primers, then second-round multiplex PCR was performed. MiXCR, applied by TCRdb to the multiplex PCR reads, yields one record per CDR3 protein. The repertoire holds hundreds of thousands of distinct CDR3 sequences, with about 44% as singletons. Sequencing used peripheral blood. Receptor source: an adult man with Graves' ophthalmopathy.

The chain is built from TRBV6-6 and TRBJ1-1; TRBD1 agrees at 9 bases. Germline V gene lookup returns CDR1 MNHNY and CDR2 SVGAGI (reference sequence). This CDR3 region has 14 residues. The V segment lost 6 bases and the J segment 3 bases; nucleotides outside the gene matches: 5. CDR3 DNA: TGTGCCAGCAGCTCAGGGACAGGGTACACTGAAGCTTTCTTT. This sequence encodes CASSSGTGYTEAFF.

This rearrangement joins TRBV6-5 to TRBJ1-6; the D is unclear. Deletions cut 0 bases from V and 5 bases from J, with 11 bases between. CDR3 length equals 16 residues. CDR1 and CDR2 (germline): MNHEY, SVGAGI. The CDR3 bases are TGTGCCAGCAGTTACTCGGGCAGACCGAATAATTCACCCCTCCACTTT. Its protein is CASSYSGRPNNSPLHF.

This clonotype was found many times. At one end, the junction sequence differs from germline, possibly due to a read error. The chain couples TRBV10-2 to TRBJ1-1; the D is unclear. The CDR3 contains 11 residues. Germline lookup yields CDR1 WSHSY and CDR2 SAAADI. The CDR3 here is CASSDGTEAFF. In DNA form, the CDR3 reads TGTGCCAGCAGTGACGGCACTGAAGCTTTCTTT.

To note about this clonotype: A much larger clonotype is one base distant, so this may be a read error. The chain joins TRBV7-9 to TRBJ2-5; D unclear. The CDR3 extends over 14 amino acids. Germline loops: CDR1 SEHNR, CDR2 FQNEAQ (reference sequence). Here the CDR3 reads CAGSPTESQETQYF. The DNA for the CDR3 is TGTGCCGGCAGCCCTACAGAGTCTCAAGAGACCCAGTACTTC. Variable domain in full (rest from reference TRBV7-9 and TRBJ2-5): DTGVSQNPRHKITKRGQNVTFRCDPISEHNRLYWYRQTLGQGPEFLTYFQNEAQLEKSRLLSDRFSAERPKGSFSTLEIQRTEQGDSAMYLCAGSPTESQETQYFGPGTRLLVL.

The J gene is TRBJ1-6, the V gene TRBV7-9, with 7 bases matching TRBD1. Trimming removed 2 bases from V and 4 bases from J; junction bases left unmatched: 2. The germline V gene encodes CDR1 SEHNR and CDR2 FQNEAQ (reference sequence). This CDR3 has 15 residues. CDR3 loop: CASSLSTGYNSPLHF. For the CDR3, the DNA is TGTGCCAGCAGCTTATCGACAGGGTATAATTCACCCCTCCACTTT.

The chain combines TRBV19 with TRBJ2-6; 8 bases are a match to TRBD1. V dropped 3 bases and J dropped 5; count of bases not matched to a gene: 3. Germline CDR1 and CDR2: LNHDA and SQIVND (reference sequence). This CDR3 is 15 amino acids long. Written as DNA, the CDR3 is TGTGCCAGTAGTATCCAGGGGGCGCGGGCCAACGTCCTGACTTTC. It encodes CASSIQGARANVLTF.

About this clonotype: Mismatch with germline at one junction end may stem from a read error. This chain uses TRBV9 with TRBJ1-4; 8 bases fit TRBD1. Germline CDR1 and CDR2: SGDLS and YYNGEE. There are 17 residues in the CDR3. The CDR3 DNA is TGTGCCAGCAGCCCGGGGACCACAGGGGGTCAAGGTGAAAAACTGCTTTTT. Translated: CASSPGTTGGQGEKLLF.

This chain links TRBV19 with TRBJ1-5; 10 bases line up with TRBD1. The germline CDR1 and CDR2 sequences are LNHDA and SQIVND (reference sequence). Unmatched junction bases numbered 5, after V lost 4 bases and J lost 5 bases. The length of the CDR3 is 15 residues. The CDR3 region is CASSKFGTGDQPQHF. Written as DNA, the CDR3 is TGTGCCAGTAGTAAGTTTGGGACAGGGGATCAGCCCCAGCATTTT.

The chain uses TRBV7-9 and TRBJ1-2, with D tentatively TRBD1 (6 bases). With 5 bases removed from V and 5 bases from J, the gap between germline ends came to 15 bases. The CDR3 has 14 amino acids. Germline lookup yields CDR1 SEHNR and CDR2 FQNEAQ (reference sequence). The CDR3 DNA is TGTGCCAGCAGCCCCGGGACATTCGTTTATGGCTACACCTTC. It codes for CASSPGTFVYGYTF. Full variable domain (remainder filled in from reference TRBV7-9 and TRBJ1-2): DTGVSQNPRHKITKRGQNVTFRCDPISEHNRLYWYRQTLGQGPEFLTYFQNEAQLEKSRLLSDRFSAERPKGSFSTLEIQRTEQGDSAMYLCASSPGTFVYGYTFGSGTRLTVV.

Here the CDR3 reads CASSPVGGNQPQHF. The CDR3 region has the DNA TGTGCCAGCAGCCCGGTGGGGGGGAATCAGCCCCAGCATTTT. The V and J genes are TRBV2 and TRBJ1-5; D might be TRBD1 (5 bases). The germline gives CDR1 SNHLY, CDR2 FYNNEI. This CDR3 comprises 14 residues. V gave up 6 bases and J gave up 4 bases, with 13 bases separating them.

The V call is TRBV20-1, the J call TRBJ2-7, with 12 nucleotides matching TRBD2. The CDR3 sequence is 13 residues long. Per germline, CDR1 DFQATT and CDR2 SNEGSKA (reference sequence). The V gene end was trimmed by 1 base and the J gene end by 7 bases; junction bases not matched to a gene: 2. CDR3 in amino acids: CSARAGLAGEQYF. CDR3 DNA: TGCAGTGCTAGAGCAGGACTAGCGGGGGAGCAGTACTTC.

In its sample, this clonotype was seen once. J is TRBJ1-2 and V is TRBV28; D call uncertain. The CDR3 extends over 14 amino acids. Germline loops: CDR1 MDHEN, CDR2 SYDVKM. V was cut by 4 bases and J by 5 bases, with 14 bases left in between. The CDR3: CASSSPPDLYGYTF. In nucleotides, the CDR3 is TGTGCCAGCAGTTCACCTCCAGATCTATATGGCTACACCTTC.

The V gene is TRBV25-1, the J gene TRBJ2-2, with TRBD2 identical over 9 bases. Germline loops: CDR1 MGHDK, CDR2 SYGVNS. The CDR3 sequence is 16 residues long. The trim removed 3 bases at V and 6 bases at J, leaving 8 bases unmatched. CDR3 coding DNA: TGTGCCAGCAGTGAGTTTAGGGTAGCGGGAGCCGGGGAGCTGTTTTTT. Its protein is CASSEFRVAGAGELFF. The full variable domain, in which reference TRBV25-1 and TRBJ2-2 provide the parts outside the CDR3, is EADIYQTPRYLVIGTGKKITLECSQTMGHDKMYWYQQDPGMELHLIHYSYGVNSTEKGDLSSESTVSRIRTEHFPLTLESARPSHTSQYLCASSEFRVAGAGELFFGEGSRLTVL.

Regarding this clonotype: The junction differs from germline at one of its ends, possibly a read error. The V gene is TRBV7-2, the J gene TRBJ1-4; the D gene is possibly TRBD1 (5 bases). In germline, CDR1 is SGHTA, CDR2 FQGNSA. The CDR3 totals 14 residues. CDR3 loop: CASSPGGQGEKLFF. In nucleotides, the CDR3 is TGCGCCAGCAGCCCCGGAGGGCAGGGTGAAAAACTGTTTTTT.

The sample holds many counts of this clonotype. The V gene is TRBV10-3, the J gene TRBJ1-1; 8 nucleotides agree with TRBD1. The germline CDR1 and CDR2 sequences are ENHRY and SYGVKD. V was clipped by 6 bases and J by 2 bases; unmatched bases: 5. This CDR3 contains 14 residues. The CDR3 bases are TGTGCCATCAGCATCGACAGGGGCAACACTGAAGCTTTCTTT. Translation gives CAISIDRGNTEAFF.

At least ten counts were recorded for this clonotype. This rearrangement joins TRBV29-1 to TRBJ1-1; 8 bases are a match to TRBD1. CDR1 and CDR2 (germline): SQVTM, ANQGSEA. The CDR3 spans 13 residues. V gave up 3 bases and J gave up 11 bases; unmatched junction bases: 11. The CDR3 nucleotides read TGCAGCGTTGACGGGACAGGAGGCTTGAAGGCTTTCTTT. Protein product: CSVDGTGGLKAFF.

The rearrangement joins TRBV5-1 to TRBJ2-7; D tentatively fits TRBD1 or TRBD2 (7 bases each). This CDR3 is built from 15 residues. V dropped 6 bases and J dropped 5 bases, with 21 bases sitting between them. Germline V gene sequence: CDR1 SGHRS, CDR2 YFSETQ. The CDR3 spells CASNNPGRGRDEQYF. The DNA of the CDR3 is TGCGCCAGCAACAATCCCGGCAGGGGGAGGGACGAGCAGTACTTC.

The chain joins TRBV20-1 to TRBJ2-5; a possible D gene is TRBD2 (6 bases). Trimming cost V 0 bases and J 0 bases, with 14 bases left between them. This CDR3 has 16 residues. Germline CDR1 is DFQATT and CDR2 is SNEGSKA (reference sequence). The CDR3 protein is CSARDGGRANQETQYF. Here the CDR3 DNA reads TGCAGTGCTAGAGATGGGGGGAGAGCTAACCAAGAGACCCAGTACTTC.

This sequence joins TRBV7-6 and TRBJ2-7; D is possibly TRBD1 (6 bases). The germline V gene encodes CDR1 SGHVS and CDR2 FNYEAQ. The CDR3 totals 14 residues. V lost 6 bases and J 5 bases, leaving 17 bases between the germline ends. CDR3 bases: TGTGCCAGCAGTCCCCGACCACAGGGCAACGAGCAGTACTTC. Protein product: CASSPRPQGNEQYF.

The chain uses TRBV10-2 and TRBJ2-5; weak D call: TRBD1 (5 bases). The DNA matches TRBJ2-1 better at its end, which makes the J call doubtful. CDR1 and CDR2 from the germline V gene are WSHSY and SAAADI. The length of the CDR3 is 14 residues. Written as DNA, the CDR3 is TGCGCCAGCAGTGAGTCTGGTAGGGGCAGTGAGCAGTTCTTC. It codes for CASSESGRGSEQFF.

In its sample, this clonotype was seen a few times. A junction boundary mismatches the germline segment, possibly from a read error. CDR3 coding DNA: TGTGCCAGCAGTTTACCTACAGGGGATCAGCCCCAGCATTTT. Amino acids: CASSLPTGDQPQHF. The gene calls are TRBV24-1 and TRBJ1-5, with 7 bases matching TRBD1. The CDR3 length is 14 residues. Germline CDR1 reads KGHDR; CDR2 reads SFDVKD.

The rearrangement uses TRBV7-8 and TRBJ1-3; perhaps TRBD1 as D (5 bases). The V end was cut by 2 bases, the J end by 0 bases, with 14 bases between. The CDR3 length is 17 residues. The V gene's germline CDR1 is SGHVS and CDR2 FQNEAQ. CDR3 nucleotides: TGTGCCAGCAGCTTATCTGGGGCCGCCAGCTCTGGAAACACCATATATTTT. Protein: CASSLSGAASSGNTIYF.

The chain recombines TRBV19 with TRBJ1-1; 7 bases line up with TRBD1. V lost 5 bases and J lost 3; bases outside the gene matches: 9. The germline V gene has CDR1 LNHDA and CDR2 SQIVND (reference sequence). The CDR3 contains 15 residues. CDR3: CASSLRDSTYTEAFF. The DNA of the CDR3 is TGTGCCAGTAGTCTACGGGACAGTACATACACTGAAGCTTTCTTT.

V and J are TRBV19 and TRBJ2-2; a weak D match, TRBD1 (5 bases). This CDR3 has 14 amino acids. V was cut by 7 bases and J by 4 bases, with 13 bases left in between. Germline V CDR1 and CDR2: LNHDA, SQIVND (reference sequence). The CDR3 DNA is TGTGCCAGTAAGGGCCAGGGTGGCACCGGGGAGCTGTTTTTT. It codes for CASKGQGGTGELFF.